A selection of T cell receptor beta chains follows, all from one sample in a study of blood T cells in healthy people across ages. MiXCR, applied by TCRdb to the 5' RACE reads, yields one record per CDR3 protein. The data show some 730,000 distinct CDR3 sequences, about 24% seen once. Specimen: blood. All receptors come from a man aged 65-85 years in good health. Each CDR3 is given with its conserved first and last residue. A D gene is named only where the DNA matches it firmly. Not every row has a clone size; where given, it reads once, few, many or a size class.

>14|-|TRBV6-2/TRBV6-3|TRBJ2-3|-
CASKRQASTDTQYF
TGTGCCAGTAAGAGACAGGCCTCCACAGATACGCAGTATTTT
>19|few|TRBV18|TRBJ2-1|TRBD2
CVSSPPRGTSGGAYNEQFF
TGTGTCAGCTCACCACCAAGGGGGACTAGCGGGGGGGCCTACAATGAGCAGTTCTTC
>14|medium-sized|TRBV13|TRBJ2-3|-
CASCPRTSTDTQYF
TGTGCCTCCTGCCCCCGCACTAGCACAGATACGCAGTATTTT
>15|-|TRBV6-5|TRBJ2-2|TRBD1
CASSYSGQGSRELFF
TGTGCCAGCAGTTACTCTGGACAGGGGTCTAGGGAGCTGTTTTTT
>15|once|TRBV5-1|TRBJ2-1|-
CASSPPGGRAKEQFF
TGCGCCAGCAGCCCTCCTGGGGGGCGAGCTAAAGAGCAGTTCTTC
>13|few|TRBV29-1|TRBJ2-5|-
CSGTGKGGETQYF
TGCAGCGGGACAGGGAAGGGGGGGGAGACCCAGTACTTC
>12|-|TRBV6-5|TRBJ1-2|-
CASTTRDYGYTF
TGTGCCAGCACTACACGGGACTATGGCTACACCTTC
>17|-|TRBV7-3|TRBJ2-3|TRBD2
CASSLTAAGRVTDTQYF
TGTGCCAGCAGCTTAACCGCCGCCGGGAGGGTCACAGATACGCAGTATTTT
>13|-|TRBV19|TRBJ1-1|-
CASSIRTNTEAFF
TGTGCCAGTAGTATCAGGACGAACACTGAAGCTTTCTTT
>16|-|TRBV20-1|TRBJ1-5|-
CSARDLRVSIPQPQHF
TGCAGTGCTAGAGATCTGAGGGTTTCCATCCCTCAGCCCCAGCATTTT
>13|few|TRBV5-1|TRBJ1-1|-
CASSPATNTEAFF
TGCGCCAGCAGCCCCGCAACAAACACTGAAGCTTTCTTT
>15|-|TRBV11-3|TRBJ1-1|-
CASSTHTTGNTEAFF
TGTGCCAGCAGCACGCATACGACAGGGAACACTGAAGCTTTCTTT
>12|-|TRBV20-1|TRBJ2-5|TRBD1
CSLQGSRETQYF
TGCAGTCTACAGGGGAGTCGGGAGACCCAGTACTTC
>16|-|TRBV27|TRBJ1-1|TRBD1
CASSFHGQGKNTEAFF
TGTGCCAGCAGTTTCCACGGACAGGGCAAGAACACTGAAGCTTTCTTT
>15|-|TRBV5-1|TRBJ2-3|TRBD2
CASSPRTSSLDTQYF
TGCGCCAGCAGCCCGCGGACTAGCAGTTTAGATACGCAGTATTTT
>15|few|TRBV24-1|TRBJ2-1|TRBD2
CVTSDETSGGTQQFF
TGTGTCACCAGTGATGAGACTAGCGGGGGGACCCAGCAGTTCTTC
>16|few|TRBV4-2|TRBJ2-1|-
CASSQVPGLVYNEQFF
TGTGCCAGCAGCCAAGTGCCAGGACTCGTCTACAATGAGCAGTTCTTC
>14|few|TRBV30|TRBJ1-5|-
CAWGRGGGNQPQHF
TGTGCCTGGGGAAGGGGAGGCGGCAATCAGCCCCAGCATTTT
>13|-|TRBV6-5|TRBJ1-4|-
CASSYSPNEKLFF
TGTGCCAGCAGTTACTCACCGAATGAAAAACTGTTTTTT
>16|-|TRBV7-8|TRBJ2-2|TRBD1
CASSLVGDRNTGELFF
TGTGCCAGCAGCTTAGTTGGGGACAGGAACACCGGGGAGCTGTTTTTT
>16|-|TRBV7-8|TRBJ2-6|-
CASSINRDLGTNVLTF
TGTGCCAGCAGCATCAACAGGGATTTGGGGACCAACGTCCTGACTTTC
>14|few|TRBV2|TRBJ1-1|TRBD1
CASSEVPGGSEAFF
TGTGCCAGCAGTGAAGTCCCAGGGGGTAGTGAAGCTTTCTTT
>14|few|TRBV6-2/TRBV6-3|TRBJ2-3|-
CASSYTSLTDTQYF
TGTGCCAGCAGTTACACTTCCCTCACAGATACGCAGTATTTT
>15|few|TRBV11-1|TRBJ2-3|-
CASSFRKTSTDTQYF
TGTGCCAGCAGCTTTAGGAAGACCAGCACAGATACGCAGTATTTT
>15|-|TRBV13|TRBJ1-4|-
CASSTTGYANEKLFF
TGTGCCAGCAGCACAACAGGGTATGCTAATGAAAAACTGTTTTTT
>15|-|TRBV6-2/TRBV6-3|TRBJ2-5|TRBD1
CASRSPGTGIETQYF
TGTGCCAGCAGATCGCCCGGGACAGGGATTGAGACCCAGTACTTC
>14|few|TRBV5-8|TRBJ1-4|-
CASSRAPELEKLFF
TGTGCCAGCAGCCGGGCGCCTGAATTAGAAAAACTGTTTTTT
>15|-|TRBV6-2/TRBV6-3|TRBJ1-1|TRBD1
CASSTRTGLNAEAFF
TGTGCCAGCAGTACCCGGACAGGGCTGAACGCTGAAGCTTTCTTT